The entry below describes one TCR beta chain. There are 14 residues in the CDR3. The V gene lost 4 bases and the J gene lost 1 base, with 13 bases spanning the gap. CDR1 and CDR2 from the germline V gene are GTSNPN and SVGIG (reference sequence). The data originate from a study of T-cell memory formation after mild COVID-19. TCRdb passed the 5' RACE reads through MiXCR, listing each CDR3 protein once. The sample carries roughly 43,000 distinct CDR3 sequences, roughly 9% recorded once. This sequence was found in an adult woman who had mild COVID-19 (a few samples of this study predate the infection). Cell type and time point are not known. This sequence joins TRBV30 and TRBJ2-5; TRBD1 is a possible D gene (6 bases). The sequenced material came from PBMCs or a T cell subset sorted from them (not recorded which). The CDR3 loop reads CAWIKTGIQETQYF. The CDR3 DNA reads TGTGCCTGGATTAAAACAGGGATCCAAGAGACCCAGTACTTC.